This T cell receptor beta chain was sequenced for a study of preoperative IRX-2 immunotherapy in early breast cancer. The CDR3 has 13 amino acids. Germline V CDR1 and CDR2: MNHGY, SAAAGT. The V end was cut by 7 bases, the J end by 4 bases, with 11 bases between. The treatment was: preoperative locoregional IRX-2 cytokine immunotherapy. Patients received preoperative, locoregional IRX-2 cytokine immunotherapy in a phase Ib study. Libraries were prepared by immunoSEQ multiplex PCR; TCRdb keeps only in-frame clonotypes and omits some of them. The sample records over 20,000 clones, 80% to 90% being singletons.

Material: lymph node tissue, obtained after IRX-2 immunotherapy. The TCR comes from a human donor with breast cancer. The V and J genes are TRBV6-8 and TRBJ1-5; the D is unclear. The CDR3 spells CASKSRENQPQHF. The CDR3 DNA is TGTGCCAGCAAATCAAGGGAGAATCAGCCCCAGCATTTT.